The rows below give T cell receptor beta chains drawn from one sample of a study of cytomegalovirus exposure and HLA in healthy donors. Produced via immunoSEQ multiplex PCR; TCRdb's table is partial and in-frame only. The table has more than 150,000 clones, around four fifths seen once; the top ten hold less than 2%. The specimen sequenced was PBMCs. The receptors stem from a woman aged 25 to 39 in good health and CMV-seronegative. The CDR3 runs from the conserved cysteine through the conserved F or W. The order of the fields is V gene, clone size, D gene, J gene, CDR3 DNA, CDR3 protein. The D gene is left open where the match is weak. Clone size is shown for a subset of rows, as once, few, many or a class of expanded clone.

TRBV2,NA,TRBD1,TRBJ1-6,TGTGCCAGCGAGGACAGGAGCCTCAGCTCCTATAATTCACCCCTCCACTTT,CASEDRSLSSYNSPLHF
TRBV7-8,NA,TRBD1,TRBJ1-5,TGTGCCAGCAGCTTAGCCCGGACAGGGAATCAGCCCCAGCATTTT,CASSLARTGNQPQHF
TRBV10-1,many,NA,TRBJ2-6,TGCGCCCGCCGCTTAAAGGGGTCCTCTGGGGCCAACGTCCTGACTTTC,CARRLKGSSGANVLTF
TRBV5-1,once,TRBD1,TRBJ1-1,TGCGCCAGCAGCCCCTCAGGGGGCACTGAAGCTTTCTTT,CASSPSGGTEAFF
TRBV5-1,NA,TRBD1,TRBJ2-1,TGCGCCAGCAGCTTCCGGGACAGACAGGGCAATGAGCAGTTCTTC,CASSFRDRQGNEQFF
TRBV6-5,NA,NA,TRBJ1-2,TGTGCCAGCAGCCGAAGAGGAATCAGATCCTATGGCTACACCTTC,CASSRRGIRSYGYTF
TRBV27,NA,NA,TRBJ1-3,TGTGCCAGCAGTTTCGCGGGTTCTGGAAACACCATATATTTT,CASSFAGSGNTIYF
TRBV18,NA,NA,TRBJ1-5,TGTGCCAGCTCAAGGGGACAAGGGAATCAGCCCCAGCATTTT,CASSRGQGNQPQHF
TRBV25-1,few,TRBD1,TRBJ1-3,TGTGCCAGCACGAACCCCGGGACAGGATCTAAGGGAAACACCATATATTTT,CASTNPGTGSKGNTIYF
TRBV7-3,NA,TRBD1,TRBJ2-1,TGTGCCAGCAGCTTGATGAGGGGGCCCTACAATGAGCAGTTCTTC,CASSLMRGPYNEQFF
TRBV2,NA,NA,TRBJ2-1,TGTGCCAGCAGTGAAGCGGGACATCTCTATGAGCAGTTCTTC,CASSEAGHLYEQFF
TRBV9,NA,TRBD1,TRBJ2-7,TGTGCCAGCAGCGTAGCCCCCTCAAGACAGGGTATCGAGCAGTACTTC,CASSVAPSRQGIEQYF
TRBV5-5,NA,NA,TRBJ2-5,TGTGCCAGCAGCCTCAGGGGGGAAGAGACCCAGTACTTC,CASSLRGEETQYF
TRBV5-1,NA,NA,TRBJ2-3,TGCGCCAGCAGCTTGCAGTGGAGGAACACAGATACGCAGTATTTT,CASSLQWRNTDTQYF
TRBV2,NA,TRBD2,TRBJ2-3,TGTGCCAGCAGTGAGGTGACTAGCGGGGGGGCCGAGTATTTT,CASSEVTSGGAEYF
TRBV9,NA,TRBD2,TRBJ2-7,TGTGCCAGCAGCGTGGGGACTAGCGCTCGGGAGCAGTACTTC,CASSVGTSAREQYF
TRBV7-9,NA,TRBD1,TRBJ1-4,TGTGCCAGCAGCTTGGGGCTCCTCCCCGGGACAGGGGAAGGAAAACTGTTTTTT,CASSLGLLPGTGEGKLFF
TRBV2,once,NA,TRBJ2-3,TGTGCCAGCAGTGAACAGCGGGTGAGCACAGATACGCAGTATTTT,CASSEQRVSTDTQYF
TRBV27,NA,NA,TRBJ1-5,TGTGCCAGCAGTCCCAGGACAGTAGGAAATCAGCCCCAGCATTTT,CASSPRTVGNQPQHF
TRBV9,NA,TRBD2,TRBJ2-7,TGTGCCAGCAGCGTAGGGGCGGGGGTAGTATACGAGCAGTACTTC,CASSVGAGVVYEQYF
TRBV10-3,NA,NA,TRBJ1-3,TGTGCCGTAGCCCGGACAGCGACTGGAAACACCATATATTTT,CAVARTATGNTIYF
TRBV6-6,few,TRBD1,TRBJ1-2,TGTGCCAGCAGCGCATACAGGGGCACATTCTATGGCTACACCTTC,CASSAYRGTFYGYTF
TRBV25-1,NA,NA,TRBJ1-4,TGTGCCAGCAGTGAATCCCCCCGACAGACTGGTCTTGAAAAACTGTTTTTT,CASSESPRQTGLEKLFF
TRBV7-3,NA,TRBD1,TRBJ2-2,TGTGCCAGCAGCCAGGGGACAGGGGACACCGGGGAGCTGTTTTTT,CASSQGTGDTGELFF